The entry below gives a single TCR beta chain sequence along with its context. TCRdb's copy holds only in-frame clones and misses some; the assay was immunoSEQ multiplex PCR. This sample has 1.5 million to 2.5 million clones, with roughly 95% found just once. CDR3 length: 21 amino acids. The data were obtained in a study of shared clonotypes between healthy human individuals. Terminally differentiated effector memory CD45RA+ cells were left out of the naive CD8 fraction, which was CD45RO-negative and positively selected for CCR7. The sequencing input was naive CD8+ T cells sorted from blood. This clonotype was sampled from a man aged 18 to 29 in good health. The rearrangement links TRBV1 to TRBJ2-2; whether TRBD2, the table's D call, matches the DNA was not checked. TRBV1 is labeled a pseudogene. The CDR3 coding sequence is TGCACCAGCTGCCCGAAATTTCCGGGACTAGCGGAGAGGGTCGGGTCCGGGGAGCTGTTTTTT. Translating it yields CTSCPKFPGLAERVGSGELFF.